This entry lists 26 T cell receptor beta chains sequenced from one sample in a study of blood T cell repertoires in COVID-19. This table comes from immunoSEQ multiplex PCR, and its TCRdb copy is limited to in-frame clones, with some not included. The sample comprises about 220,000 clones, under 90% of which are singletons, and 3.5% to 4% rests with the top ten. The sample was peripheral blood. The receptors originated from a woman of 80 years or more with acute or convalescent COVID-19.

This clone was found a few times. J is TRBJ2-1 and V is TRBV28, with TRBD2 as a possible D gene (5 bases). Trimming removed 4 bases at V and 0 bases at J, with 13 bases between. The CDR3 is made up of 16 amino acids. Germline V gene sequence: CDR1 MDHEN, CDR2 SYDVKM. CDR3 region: CASSSGSLSSYNEQFF. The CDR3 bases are TGTGCCAGCAGTTCGGGGTCTCTTAGCTCCTACAATGAGCAGTTCTTC.

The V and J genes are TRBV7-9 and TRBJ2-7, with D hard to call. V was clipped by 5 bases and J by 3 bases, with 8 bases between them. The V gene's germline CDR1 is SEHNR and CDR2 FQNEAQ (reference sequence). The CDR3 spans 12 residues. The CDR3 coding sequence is TGTGCCAGCAGCCTCCACGGCTACGAGCAGTACTTC. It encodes CASSLHGYEQYF.

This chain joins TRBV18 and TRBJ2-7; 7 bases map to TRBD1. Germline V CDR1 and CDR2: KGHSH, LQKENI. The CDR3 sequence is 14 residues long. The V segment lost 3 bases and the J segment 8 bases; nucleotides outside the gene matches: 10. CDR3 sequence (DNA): TGTGCCAGCTCACCGGGGTATGGACAGGACAAGCAGTACTTC. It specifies CASSPGYGQDKQYF.

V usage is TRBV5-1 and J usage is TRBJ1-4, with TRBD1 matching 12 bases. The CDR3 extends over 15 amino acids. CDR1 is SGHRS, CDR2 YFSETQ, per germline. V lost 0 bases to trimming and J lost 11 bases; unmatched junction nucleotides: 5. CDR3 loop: CASSLEGQGAEKLFF. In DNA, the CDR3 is TGCGCCAGCAGCTTGGAGGGACAGGGGGCGGAGAAACTGTTTTTT.

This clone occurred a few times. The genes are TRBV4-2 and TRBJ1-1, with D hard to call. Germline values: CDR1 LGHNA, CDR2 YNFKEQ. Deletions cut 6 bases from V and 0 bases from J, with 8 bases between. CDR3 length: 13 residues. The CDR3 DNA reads TGTGCCAGCAGGATAGAAATGAACACTGAAGCTTTCTTT. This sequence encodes CASRIEMNTEAFF.

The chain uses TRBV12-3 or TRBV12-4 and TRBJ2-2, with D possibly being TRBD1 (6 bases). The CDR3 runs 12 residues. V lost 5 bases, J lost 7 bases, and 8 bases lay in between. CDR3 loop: CASSQGHGELFF. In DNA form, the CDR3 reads TGTGCCAGCAGTCAGGGACACGGGGAGCTGTTTTTT.

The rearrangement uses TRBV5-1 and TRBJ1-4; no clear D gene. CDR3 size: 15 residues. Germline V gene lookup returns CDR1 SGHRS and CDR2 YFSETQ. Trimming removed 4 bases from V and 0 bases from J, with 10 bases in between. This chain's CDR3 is CASSSNGATNEKLFF. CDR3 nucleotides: TGCGCCAGCAGCAGTAACGGTGCAACTAATGAAAAACTGTTTTTT.

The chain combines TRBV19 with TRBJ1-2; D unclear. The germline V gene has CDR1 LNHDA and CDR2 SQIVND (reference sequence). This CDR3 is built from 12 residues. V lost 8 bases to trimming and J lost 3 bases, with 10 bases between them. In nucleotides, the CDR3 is TGTGCCAGTGTTGGGAGAGACTATGGCTACACCTTC. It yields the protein CASVGRDYGYTF.

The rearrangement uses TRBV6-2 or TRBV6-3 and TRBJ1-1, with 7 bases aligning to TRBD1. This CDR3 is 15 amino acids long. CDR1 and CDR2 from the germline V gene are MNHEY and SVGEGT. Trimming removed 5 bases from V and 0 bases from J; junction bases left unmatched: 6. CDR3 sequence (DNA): TGTGCCAGCAGTACCTCCGGGACAGTGAACACTGAAGCTTTCTTT. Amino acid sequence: CASSTSGTVNTEAFF.

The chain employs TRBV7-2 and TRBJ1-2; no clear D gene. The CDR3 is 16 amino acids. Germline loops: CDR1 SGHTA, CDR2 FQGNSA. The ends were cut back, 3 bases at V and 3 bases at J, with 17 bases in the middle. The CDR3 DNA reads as TGTGCCAGCAGCTTGGAGTCCCTGCCCACCCACTATGGCTACACCTTC. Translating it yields CASSLESLPTHYGYTF.

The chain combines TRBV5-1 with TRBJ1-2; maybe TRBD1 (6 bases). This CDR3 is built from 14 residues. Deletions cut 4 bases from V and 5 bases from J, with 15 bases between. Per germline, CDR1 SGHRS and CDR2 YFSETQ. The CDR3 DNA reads TGCGCCAGCAGCAAGGACAGCCCTCGGTATGGCTACACCTTC. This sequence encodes CASSKDSPRYGYTF. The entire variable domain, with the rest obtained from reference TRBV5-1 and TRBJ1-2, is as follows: KAGVTQTPRYLIKTRGQQVTLSCSPISGHRSVSWYQQTPGQGLQFLFEYFSETQRNKGNFPGRFSGRQFSNSRSEMNVSTLELGDSALYLCASSKDSPRYGYTFGSGTRLTVV.

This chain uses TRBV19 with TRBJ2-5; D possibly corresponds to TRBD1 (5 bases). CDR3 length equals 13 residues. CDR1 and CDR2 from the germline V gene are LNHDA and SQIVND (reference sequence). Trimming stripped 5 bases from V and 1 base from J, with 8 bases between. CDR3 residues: CASSEDSQETQYF. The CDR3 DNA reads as TGTGCCAGTAGTGAAGACAGCCAAGAGACCCAGTACTTC.

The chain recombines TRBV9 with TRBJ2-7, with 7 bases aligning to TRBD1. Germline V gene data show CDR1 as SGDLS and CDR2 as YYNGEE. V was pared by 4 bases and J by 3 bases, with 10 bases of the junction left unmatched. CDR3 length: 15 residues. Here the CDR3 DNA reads TGTGCCAGCAGCTCTGAACCGGGACAGCTCTACGAGCAGTACTTC. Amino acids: CASSSEPGQLYEQYF. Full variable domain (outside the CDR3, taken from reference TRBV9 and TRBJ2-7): DSGVTQTPKHLITATGQRVTLRCSPRSGDLSVYWYQQSLDQGLQFLIQYYNGEERAKGNILERFSAQQFPDLHSELNLSSLELGDSALYFCASSSEPGQLYEQYFGPGTRLTVT.

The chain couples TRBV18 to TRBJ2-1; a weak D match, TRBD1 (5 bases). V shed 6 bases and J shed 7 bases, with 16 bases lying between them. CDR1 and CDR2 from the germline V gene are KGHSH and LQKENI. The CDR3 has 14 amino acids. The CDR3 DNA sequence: TGTGCCAGCTCGTCCTTCTCCAGGGATAATGAGCAGTTCTTC. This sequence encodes CASSSFSRDNEQFF.

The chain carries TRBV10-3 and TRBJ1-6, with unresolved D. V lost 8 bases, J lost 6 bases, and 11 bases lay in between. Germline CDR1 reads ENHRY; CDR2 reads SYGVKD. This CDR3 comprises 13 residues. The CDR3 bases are TGTGCCATCGTGCGGGCCCTTAATTCACCCCTCCACTTT. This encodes CAIVRALNSPLHF.

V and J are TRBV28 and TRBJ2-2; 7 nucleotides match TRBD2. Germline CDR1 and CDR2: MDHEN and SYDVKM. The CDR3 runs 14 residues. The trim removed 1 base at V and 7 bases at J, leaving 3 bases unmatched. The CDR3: CASSLYWEGGELFF. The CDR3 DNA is TGTGCCAGCAGTTTATACTGGGAGGGCGGGGAGCTGTTTTTT.

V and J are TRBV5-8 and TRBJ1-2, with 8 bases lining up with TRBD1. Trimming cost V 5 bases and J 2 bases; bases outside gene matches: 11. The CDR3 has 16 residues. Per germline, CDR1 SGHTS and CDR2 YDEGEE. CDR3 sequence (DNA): TGTGCCAGCAGTTATGGACCGGGACAGGAAAACTATGGCTACACCTTC. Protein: CASSYGPGQENYGYTF.

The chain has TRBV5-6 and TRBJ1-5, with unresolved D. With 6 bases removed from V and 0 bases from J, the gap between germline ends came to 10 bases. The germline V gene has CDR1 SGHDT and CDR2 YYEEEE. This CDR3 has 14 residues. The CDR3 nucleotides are TGTGCCAGCACCTCCATCTATAGCAATCAGCCCCAGCATTTT. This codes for CASTSIYSNQPQHF.

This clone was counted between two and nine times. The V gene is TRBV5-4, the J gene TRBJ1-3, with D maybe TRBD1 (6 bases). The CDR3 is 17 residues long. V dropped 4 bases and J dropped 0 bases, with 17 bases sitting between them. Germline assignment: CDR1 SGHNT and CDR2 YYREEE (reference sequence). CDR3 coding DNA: TGTGCCAGCAGCCGTTATGGGGGGGCCCTCTCTGGAAACACCATATATTTT. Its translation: CASSRYGGALSGNTIYF. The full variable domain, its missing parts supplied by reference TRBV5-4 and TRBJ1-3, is ETGVTQSPTHLIKTRGQQVTLRCSSQSGHNTVSWYQQALGQGPQFIFQYYREEENGRGNFPPRFSGLQFPNYSSELNVNALELDDSALYLCASSRYGGALSGNTIYFGEGSWLTVV.

The CDR3 nucleotides read TGTGCCAGCAGCCACCGGGGGGGCCGAGGAAACACCATATATTTT. This encodes CASSHRGGRGNTIYF. This chain joins TRBV3-1 (or the pseudogene TRBV3-2) and TRBJ1-3; D is perhaps TRBD1 (6 bases). CDR3 length: 15 amino acids. The germline V gene encodes CDR1 LGHDT and CDR2 YNNKEL (reference sequence). The V and J ends lost 3 bases and 4 bases respectively, with 13 bases between them.

CDR3 in amino acids: CASSMGLRDTQYF. DNA of the CDR3: TGTGCCAGCAGTATGGGACTCCGAGATACGCAGTATTTT. The gene calls are TRBV12-3 or TRBV12-4 and TRBJ2-3; perhaps TRBD2 as D (6 bases). Between the trimmed V and J ends, which lost 5 bases and 5 bases, there was a span of 11 bases. The CDR3 is made up of 13 amino acids.

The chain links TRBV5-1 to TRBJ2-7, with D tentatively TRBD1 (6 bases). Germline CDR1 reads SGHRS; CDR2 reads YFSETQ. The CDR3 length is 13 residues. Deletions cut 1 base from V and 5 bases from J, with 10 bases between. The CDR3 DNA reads TGCGCCAGCAGCTTGCTCAGGGGACACGAGCAGTACTTC. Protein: CASSLLRGHEQYF.

In DNA form, the CDR3 reads TGCGCCAGCAGCTCCGACAGGGGTCGGGGCTACACCTTC. It encodes CASSSDRGRGYTF. The V gene is TRBV5-1, the J gene TRBJ1-2; 8 bases are a match to TRBD1. CDR3 length equals 13 residues. Germline V gene sequence: CDR1 SGHRS, CDR2 YFSETQ. Unmatched junction bases numbered 6, after V lost 3 bases and J lost 8 bases.

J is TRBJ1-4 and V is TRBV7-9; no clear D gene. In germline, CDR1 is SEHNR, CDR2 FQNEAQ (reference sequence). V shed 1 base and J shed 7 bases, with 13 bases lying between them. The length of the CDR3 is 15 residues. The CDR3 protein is CASSLGEGGGEKLFF. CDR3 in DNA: TGTGCCAGCAGCTTAGGCGAGGGTGGCGGTGAAAAACTGTTTTTT. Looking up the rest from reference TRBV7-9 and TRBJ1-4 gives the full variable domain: DTGVSQNPRHKITKRGQNVTFRCDPISEHNRLYWYRQTLGQGPEFLTYFQNEAQLEKSRLLSDRFSAERPKGSFSTLEIQRTEQGDSAMYLCASSLGEGGGEKLFFGSGTQLSVL.

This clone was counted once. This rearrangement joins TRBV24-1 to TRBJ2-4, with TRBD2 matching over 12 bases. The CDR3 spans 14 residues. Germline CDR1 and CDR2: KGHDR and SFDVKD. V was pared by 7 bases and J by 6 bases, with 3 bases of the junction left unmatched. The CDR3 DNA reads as TGTGCCACCAGGACTAGCGGGGGACTAAACATTCAGTACTTC. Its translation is CATRTSGGLNIQYF.

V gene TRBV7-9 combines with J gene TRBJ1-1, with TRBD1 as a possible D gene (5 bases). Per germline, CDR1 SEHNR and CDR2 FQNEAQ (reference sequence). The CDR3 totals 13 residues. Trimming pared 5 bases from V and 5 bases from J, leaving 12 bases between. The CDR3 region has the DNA TGTGCCAGCAGCACCTGGGGGGGGACTGAAGCTTTCTTT. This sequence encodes CASSTWGGTEAFF. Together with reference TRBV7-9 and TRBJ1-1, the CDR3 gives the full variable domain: DTGVSQNPRHKITKRGQNVTFRCDPISEHNRLYWYRQTLGQGPEFLTYFQNEAQLEKSRLLSDRFSAERPKGSFSTLEIQRTEQGDSAMYLCASSTWGGTEAFFGQGTRLTVV.